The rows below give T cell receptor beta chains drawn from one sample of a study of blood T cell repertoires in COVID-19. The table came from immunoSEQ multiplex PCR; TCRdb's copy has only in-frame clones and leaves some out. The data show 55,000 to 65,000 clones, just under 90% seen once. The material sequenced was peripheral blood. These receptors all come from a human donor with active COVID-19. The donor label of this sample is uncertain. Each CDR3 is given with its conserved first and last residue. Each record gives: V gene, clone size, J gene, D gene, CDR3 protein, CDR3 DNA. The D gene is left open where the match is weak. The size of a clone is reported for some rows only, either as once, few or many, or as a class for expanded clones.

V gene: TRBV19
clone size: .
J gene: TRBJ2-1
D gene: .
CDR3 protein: CASSIPGASAYNEQFF
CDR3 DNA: TGTGCCAGTAGTATACCAGGGGCCTCCGCCTACAATGAGCAGTTCTTC

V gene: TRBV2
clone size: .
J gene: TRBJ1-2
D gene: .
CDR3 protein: CASSGGSSNYGYTF
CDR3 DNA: TGTGCCAGCAGTGGAGGATCTTCTAACTATGGCTACACCTTC

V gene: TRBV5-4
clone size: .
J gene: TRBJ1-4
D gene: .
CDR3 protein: CASSPGLSNEKLFF
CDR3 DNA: TGTGCCAGCAGCCCAGGGTTGTCTAATGAAAAACTGTTTTTT

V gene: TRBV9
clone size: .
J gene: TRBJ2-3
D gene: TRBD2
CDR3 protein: CASSFALAGTTDTQYF
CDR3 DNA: TGTGCCAGCAGCTTTGCACTAGCGGGGACTACAGATACGCAGTATTTT

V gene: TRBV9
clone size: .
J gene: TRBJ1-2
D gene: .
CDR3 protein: CASSAGEGSGYTF
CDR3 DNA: TGTGCCAGCAGCGCGGGGGAGGGTAGTGGCTACACCTTC

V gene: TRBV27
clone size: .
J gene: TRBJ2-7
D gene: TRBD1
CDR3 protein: CASSFRTGGYEQYF
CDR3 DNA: TGTGCCAGCAGTTTTCGGACAGGGGGTTACGAGCAGTACTTC

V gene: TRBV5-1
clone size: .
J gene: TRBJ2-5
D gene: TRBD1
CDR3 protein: CASCTGTGVKTQYF
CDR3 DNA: TGCGCCAGCTGCACCGGGACAGGGGTAAAGACCCAGTACTTC

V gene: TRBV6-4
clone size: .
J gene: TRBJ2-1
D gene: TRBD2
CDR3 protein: CASSDRTSGGAYNEQFF
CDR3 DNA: TGTGCCAGCAGTGATCGGACTAGCGGGGGGGCCTACAATGAGCAGTTCTTC

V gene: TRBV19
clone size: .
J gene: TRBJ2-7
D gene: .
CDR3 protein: CASSSRDAYEQYF
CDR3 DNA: TGTGCCAGTAGTAGCAGGGATGCCTACGAGCAGTACTTC

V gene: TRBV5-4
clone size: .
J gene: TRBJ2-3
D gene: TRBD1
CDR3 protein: CASSLRDSRTDTQYF
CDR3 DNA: TGTGCCAGCAGCTTACGGGACAGCCGCACAGATACGCAGTATTTT

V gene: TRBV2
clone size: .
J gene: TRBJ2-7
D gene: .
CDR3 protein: CASRETVLEQYF
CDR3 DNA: TGTGCCAGCAGGGAGACAGTTCTCGAGCAGTACTTC

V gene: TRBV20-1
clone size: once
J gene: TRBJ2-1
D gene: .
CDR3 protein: CSARGGPWQFF
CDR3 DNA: TGCAGTGCTAGAGGGGGGCCTTGGCAGTTCTTC

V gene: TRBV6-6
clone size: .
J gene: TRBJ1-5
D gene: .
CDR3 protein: CASSYLTDAGQPQHF
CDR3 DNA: TGTGCCAGCAGTTACTTGACAGACGCCGGACAGCCCCAGCATTTT

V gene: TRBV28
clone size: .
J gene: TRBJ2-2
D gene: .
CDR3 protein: CATPRTNTGELFF
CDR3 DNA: TGTGCCACCCCCAGGACGAACACCGGGGAGCTGTTTTTT

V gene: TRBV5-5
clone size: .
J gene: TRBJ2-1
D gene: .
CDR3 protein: CASSTRRDREQFF
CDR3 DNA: TGTGCCAGCAGCACTAGAAGGGATAGGGAGCAGTTCTTC

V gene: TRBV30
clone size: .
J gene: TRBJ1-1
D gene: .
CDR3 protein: CAWSQQGNTEAFF
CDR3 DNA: TGTGCCTGGTCTCAACAGGGGAACACTGAAGCTTTCTTT

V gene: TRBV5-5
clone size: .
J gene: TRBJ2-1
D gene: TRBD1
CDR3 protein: CASSFDRGLNEQFF
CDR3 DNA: TGTGCCAGCAGCTTCGACAGGGGGCTAAATGAGCAGTTCTTC

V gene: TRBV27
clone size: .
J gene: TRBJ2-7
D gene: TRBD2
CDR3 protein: CASSLSAGGPYEQYF
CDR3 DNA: TGTGCCAGCAGTTTATCAGCGGGAGGTCCCTACGAGCAGTACTTC

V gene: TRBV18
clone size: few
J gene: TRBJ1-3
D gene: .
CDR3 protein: CASSPRVGTGNTIYF
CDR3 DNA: TGTGCCAGCTCACCAAGGGTCGGGACTGGAAACACCATATATTTT

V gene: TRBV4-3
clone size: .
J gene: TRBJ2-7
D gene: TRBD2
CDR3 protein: CASSQDGGGLAYEQYF
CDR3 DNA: TGCGCCAGCAGCCAAGATGGAGGGGGACTAGCGTACGAGCAGTACTTC

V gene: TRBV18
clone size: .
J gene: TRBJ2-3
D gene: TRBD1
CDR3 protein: CASSPDRAEGDTQYF
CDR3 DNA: TGTGCCAGCTCACCCGACAGGGCAGAGGGAGATACGCAGTATTTT

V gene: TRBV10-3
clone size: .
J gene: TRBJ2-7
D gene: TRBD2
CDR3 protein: CAISEPTGLAVYEQYF
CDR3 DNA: TGTGCCATCAGTGAGCCCACGGGACTAGCAGTCTACGAGCAGTACTTC

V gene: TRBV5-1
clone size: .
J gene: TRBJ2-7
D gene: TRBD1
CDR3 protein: CASSSGTGHHEQYF
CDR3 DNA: TGCGCCAGCAGCTCCGGGACAGGGCACCACGAGCAGTACTTC

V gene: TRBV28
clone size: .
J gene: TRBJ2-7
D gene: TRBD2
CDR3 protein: CASSLGGSYEQYF
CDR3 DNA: TGTGCCAGCAGTCTCGGGGGGTCCTACGAGCAGTACTTC

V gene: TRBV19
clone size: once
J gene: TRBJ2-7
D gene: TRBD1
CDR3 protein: CASSPGTGPYEQYF
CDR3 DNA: TGTGCCAGTAGTCCAGGGACAGGCCCCTACGAGCAGTACTTC

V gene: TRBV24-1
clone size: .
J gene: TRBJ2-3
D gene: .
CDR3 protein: CATSDSVVDTQYF
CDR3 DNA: TGTGCCACCAGTGATTCGGTTGTGGATACGCAGTATTTT

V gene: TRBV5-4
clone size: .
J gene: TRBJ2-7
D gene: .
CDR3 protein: CASSNGLGQLEQYF
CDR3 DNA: TGTGCCAGCAGCAACGGCTTGGGGCAGCTCGAGCAGTACTTC

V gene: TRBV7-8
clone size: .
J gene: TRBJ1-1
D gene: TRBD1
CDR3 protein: CASSSTGASAFF
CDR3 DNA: TGTGCCAGCAGCTCTACAGGGGCGTCAGCTTTCTTT

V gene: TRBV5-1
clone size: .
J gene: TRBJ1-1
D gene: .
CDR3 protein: CASSQGPGALEAFF
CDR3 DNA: TGCGCCAGCAGCCAGGGACCAGGGGCTCTTGAAGCTTTCTTT

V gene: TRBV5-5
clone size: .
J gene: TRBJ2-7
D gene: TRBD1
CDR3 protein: CASGGQDFKQYF
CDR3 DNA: TGTGCCAGCGGAGGACAGGACTTCAAGCAGTACTTC

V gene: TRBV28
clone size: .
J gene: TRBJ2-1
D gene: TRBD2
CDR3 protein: CASSEAGDQAYNEQFF
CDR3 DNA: TGTGCCAGCAGCGAAGCGGGAGATCAAGCCTACAATGAGCAGTTCTTC

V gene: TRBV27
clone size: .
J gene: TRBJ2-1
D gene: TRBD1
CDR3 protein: CASLTSFGDRAEKGMINEQFF
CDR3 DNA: TGTGCCAGCCTCACCTCATTCGGGGACAGGGCAGAGAAAGGAATGATCAATGAGCAGTTCTTC

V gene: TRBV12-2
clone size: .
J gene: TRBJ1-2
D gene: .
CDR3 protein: CASRLQGQGYGYTF
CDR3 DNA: TGTGCAAGTCGCTTACAGGGACAGGGCTATGGCTACACCTTC

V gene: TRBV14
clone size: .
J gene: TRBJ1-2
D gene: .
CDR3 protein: CASSQERDSWYGYTF
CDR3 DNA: TGTGCCAGCAGCCAAGAAAGGGACTCTTGGTATGGCTACACCTTC

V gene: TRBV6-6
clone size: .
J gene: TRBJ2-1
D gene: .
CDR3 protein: CATATTAVNEQFF
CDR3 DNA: TGTGCCACAGCAACAACAGCTGTCAATGAGCAGTTCTTC

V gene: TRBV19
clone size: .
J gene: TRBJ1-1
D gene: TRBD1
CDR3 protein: CASSIRDSMNTEAFF
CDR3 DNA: TGTGCCAGTAGTATTCGGGACAGCATGAACACTGAAGCTTTCTTT

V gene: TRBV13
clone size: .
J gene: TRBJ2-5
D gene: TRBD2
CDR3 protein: CASSLAGGGETQYF
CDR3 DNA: TGTGCCAGCAGCCTAGCGGGAGGGGGGGAGACCCAGTACTTC

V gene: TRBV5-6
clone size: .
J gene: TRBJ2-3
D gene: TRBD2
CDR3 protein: CASRGGTSGMLGTDTQYF
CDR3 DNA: TGTGCCAGCAGGGGGGGGACTAGCGGGATGTTGGGCACAGATACGCAGTATTTT

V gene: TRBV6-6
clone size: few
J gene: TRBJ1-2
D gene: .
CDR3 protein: CASGPGAYGYTF
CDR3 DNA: TGTGCCAGCGGACCAGGGGCCTATGGCTACACCTTC

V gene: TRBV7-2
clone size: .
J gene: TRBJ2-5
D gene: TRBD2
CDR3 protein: CASSLAGGWGETQYF
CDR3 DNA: TGTGCCAGCAGCTTGGCGGGAGGGTGGGGGGAGACCCAGTACTTC

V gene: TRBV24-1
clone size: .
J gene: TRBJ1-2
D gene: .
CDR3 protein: CATSEGQSQGYGYTF
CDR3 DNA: TGTGCCACCAGTGAAGGACAGTCCCAGGGCTATGGCTACACCTTC

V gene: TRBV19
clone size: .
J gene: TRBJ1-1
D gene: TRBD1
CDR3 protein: CASRRGQMNTEAFF
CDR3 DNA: TGTGCCAGTAGACGGGGACAGATGAACACTGAAGCTTTCTTT

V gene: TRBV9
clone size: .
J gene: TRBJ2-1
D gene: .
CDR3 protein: CASSVEAGWGNEQFF
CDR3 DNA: TGTGCCAGCAGCGTAGAGGCAGGGTGGGGCAATGAGCAGTTCTTC

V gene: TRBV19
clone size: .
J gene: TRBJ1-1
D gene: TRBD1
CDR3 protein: CASSMGTGPRTNTEAFF
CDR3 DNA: TGTGCCAGTAGTATGGGGACAGGACCGCGGACTAACACTGAAGCTTTCTTT

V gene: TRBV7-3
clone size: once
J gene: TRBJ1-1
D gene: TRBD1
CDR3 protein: CASSLLQGAITEAFF
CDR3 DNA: TGTGCCAGCAGCTTACTACAGGGGGCGATCACTGAAGCTTTCTTT

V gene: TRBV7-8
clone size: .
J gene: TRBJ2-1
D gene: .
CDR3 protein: CASSIRGNEQFF
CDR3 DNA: TGTGCCAGCAGCATCAGGGGAAATGAGCAGTTCTTC

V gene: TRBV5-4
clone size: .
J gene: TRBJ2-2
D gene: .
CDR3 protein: CASSLARVGTRGGELFF
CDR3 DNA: TGTGCCAGCAGCTTGGCCAGAGTCGGTACAAGAGGCGGGGAGCTGTTTTTT

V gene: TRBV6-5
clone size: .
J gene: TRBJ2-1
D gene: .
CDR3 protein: CASSYLGLVVAEQFF
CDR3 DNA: TGTGCCAGCAGTTACTTGGGGCTAGTCGTCGCCGAGCAGTTCTTC

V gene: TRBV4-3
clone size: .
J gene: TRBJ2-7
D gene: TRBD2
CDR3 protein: CASSRGTSGGYEQYF
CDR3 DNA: TGCGCCAGCAGCCGAGGGACTAGCGGGGGTTACGAGCAGTACTTC

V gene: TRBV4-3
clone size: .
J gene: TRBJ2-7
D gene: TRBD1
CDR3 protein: CASSQYRGTYEQYF
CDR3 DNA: TGCGCCAGCAGCCAATACAGGGGGACCTACGAGCAGTACTTC

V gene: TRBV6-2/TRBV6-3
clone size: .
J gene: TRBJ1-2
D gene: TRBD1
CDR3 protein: CASSSTGNNYGGYTF
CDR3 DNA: TGTGCCAGCAGTTCGACAGGGAATAACTATGGCGGCTACACCTTC

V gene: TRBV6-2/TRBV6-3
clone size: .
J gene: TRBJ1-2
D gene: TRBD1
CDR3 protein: CASSPDRDYGYTF
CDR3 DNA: TGTGCCAGCAGCCCGGACAGGGACTATGGCTACACCTTC

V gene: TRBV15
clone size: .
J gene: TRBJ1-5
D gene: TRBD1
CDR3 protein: CATSSGGGQEIHQPQHF
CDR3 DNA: TGTGCCACCAGCAGTGGGGGGGGACAGGAGATCCATCAGCCCCAGCATTTT

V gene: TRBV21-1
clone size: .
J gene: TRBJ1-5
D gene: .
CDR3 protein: CASSPPGSDRGNQPQHF
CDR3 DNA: TGTGCCAGCAGCCCCCCGGGGAGTGACAGGGGCAATCAGCCCCAGCATTTT

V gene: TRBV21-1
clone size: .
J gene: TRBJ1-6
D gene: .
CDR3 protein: CASSKGDRDYSPLHF
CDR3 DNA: TGTGCCAGCAGCAAAGGGGACAGGGATTATTCACCCCTCCACTTT

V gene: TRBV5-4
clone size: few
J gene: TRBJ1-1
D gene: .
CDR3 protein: CASSRPGHPNTEAFF
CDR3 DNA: TGTGCCAGCAGCCGCCCGGGACACCCGAACACTGAAGCTTTCTTT